This entry is about one T cell receptor beta chain. Its antigen is as yet unknown. What made the TCR beta cDNA was 5'RACE template switching with UMIs. TCRdb re-called the 5' RACE reads; one entry per CDR3 protein, DNA not given. This sample's table has 350,000 to 400,000 distinct CDR3 sequences. The record originates from a study of T cells expressing NK-cell markers. Study context: Sorted CD3+CD56-NKG2C+, CD3+CD56+NKG2C- and CD3+CD56+NKG2C+ T cells were the source of the TCR beta repertoires. One of the eight sequenced donors was seronegative, whereas the other seven were HCMV-seropositive.

Overall study findings and caveats: The study found these clonotypes also leading the CD3+CD56-NKG2C+ fraction in a few donors.

Germline V gives CDR1 SGHDN, CDR2 FVKESK. CDR3 length: 15 residues. V and J are TRBV14 and TRBJ2-1. This receptor was taken from a woman in her forties or fifties in good health. The sequencing input was blood T cells: a sorted CD56 or NKG2C T cell subset, CD4+ or CD8+ T cells, or bulk PBMC T cells (not recorded which). The CDR3 loop reads CASSLRGGSYNEQFF.